Listed here are 7 T cell receptor beta chains from one sample, sequenced in a study of monozygotic twins with inflammatory bowel disease. TCRdb re-analyzed the 5' RACE reads; it lists each CDR3 protein once, without DNA. Its table lists approximately 40,000 distinct CDR3 sequences. The sequencing sample was made of blood. The receptors were sampled from a human donor with ulcerative colitis or Crohn's disease, or a healthy co-twin of an affected twin (not recorded which).

The V and J genes are TRBV12-3 or TRBV12-4 and TRBJ2-2. There are 13 residues in the CDR3. CDR3 in amino acids: CASATRVPGELFF.

The V and J genes are TRBV27 and TRBJ2-3. Germline CDR1 is MNHEY and CDR2 is SMNVEV (reference sequence). The CDR3 is 14 residues long. The CDR3 here is CASRTDLSTDTQYF.

The chain employs TRBV11-2 and TRBJ2-1; TCRdb calls TRBD2, which cannot be checked without DNA. The CDR3 length is 16 residues. The germline CDR1 and CDR2 sequences are SGHAT and FQNNGV. CDR3 sequence reads: CASSPSGGGPGNEQFF.

V gene TRBV11-2 combines with J gene TRBJ2-1; absent DNA, TCRdb's TRBD1 call cannot be checked. This CDR3 has 14 residues. The V gene's germline CDR1 is SGHAT and CDR2 FQNNGV. This CDR3 reads CASSSGTRLNEQFF.

The V gene is TRBV7-2, the J gene TRBJ1-1; TCRdb's assignment of TRBD1 cannot be checked, as there is no DNA. Germline CDR1 is SGHTA and CDR2 is FQGNSA. The CDR3 contains 15 residues. CDR3 amino acids: CASSITGTGNTEAFF.

The chain carries TRBV4-3 and TRBJ2-3. Germline V gene sequence: CDR1 LGHNA, CDR2 YSLEER. This CDR3 region has 13 residues. The CDR3 loop is CASSQIDGDTQYF.

The V gene is TRBV27, the J gene TRBJ2-2; there is no DNA to check the TCRdb D call of TRBD1. CDR1 and CDR2 (germline): MNHEY, SMNVEV (reference sequence). The CDR3 runs to 12 residues. The CDR3 protein is CASSWTGGELFF.